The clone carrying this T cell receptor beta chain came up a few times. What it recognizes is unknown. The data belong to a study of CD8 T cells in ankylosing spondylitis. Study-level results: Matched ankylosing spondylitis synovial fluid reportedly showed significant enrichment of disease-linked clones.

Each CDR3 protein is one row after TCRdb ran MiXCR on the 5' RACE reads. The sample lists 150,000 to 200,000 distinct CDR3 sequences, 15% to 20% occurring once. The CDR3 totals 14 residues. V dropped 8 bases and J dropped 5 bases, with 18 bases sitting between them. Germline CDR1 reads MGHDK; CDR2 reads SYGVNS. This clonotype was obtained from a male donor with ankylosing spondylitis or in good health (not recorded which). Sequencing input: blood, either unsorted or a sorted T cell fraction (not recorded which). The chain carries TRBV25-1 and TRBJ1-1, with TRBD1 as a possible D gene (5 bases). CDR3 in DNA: TGTGCCAGCCTCGGACAAACAGTGGGGACTGAAGCTTTCTTT. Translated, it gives CASLGQTVGTEAFF.